The T cell receptor (beta chain) described here comes from a study of T cells after yellow fever vaccination. Regarding the study as a whole: Though it reached lower strength, the secondary response hit its peak faster, day 5 versus 15.

The CDR3 runs 13 residues. CDR1 is LGHDT, CDR2 YNNKEL, per germline (reference sequence). V was pared by 9 bases and J by 13 bases, with 22 bases between. About this clonotype itself: Its antigen is undetermined.

TCRdb called the 5' RACE reads again in MiXCR, with one record for every CDR3 protein. The table includes 150,000 to 200,000 distinct CDR3 sequences, about 10% detected once. The source material was CD8+ T cells sorted from PBMCs, sampled 15 days after the yellow fever booster vaccination. The gene calls are TRBV3-1 and TRBJ2-1; D is undetermined. The source of this sequence is a man between 18 and 35 years old who received the YFV17D yellow fever vaccine. CDR3 sequence reads: CASNRALRGDQFF. The CDR3 DNA reads TGTGCCAGTAACCGGGCCCTCCGAGGTGATCAGTTCTTC.